This T cell receptor (beta chain) appears in the sequencing data of a study of blood T cell repertoires in COVID-19 (dated by TCRdb to the early 2020s). With regard to the full study: Samples from collaborators originated in the United States, Italy and Spain and spanned both the acute and convalescent phases of COVID-19. The dataset comprised deeply sampled blood TCRbeta repertoires from subjects exposed to, actively infected with, or recovered from COVID-19. The material from the prospective study consisted of cDNA or gDNA derived from T cells, B-cell-depleted T cells, or PBMCs. Samples came from the ongoing ImmuneRACE study (first 160 participants) plus 1,254 subjects from 6 global collaborators. A freely available public database, intended as a resource for researchers studying the immune response to SARS-CoV-2, is where the repertoires were released. Where available, HLA class I and class II types were obtained from metadata supplied by the sample provider rather than from assay-based typing. Nearly every sample came with metadata listing a de-identified subject ID, COVID-19 status, age in years and sex.

From a lookup of the germline V gene, CDR1 and CDR2 are KGHSH and LQKENI. Reading from cysteine to phenylalanine, the CDR3 counts 15 amino acids. The read is trimmed to its CDR3 DNA, 45 bases read in frame from base 1. From V the trimming removes 6 bases and from J it removes 1 base, while the gene matches leave 6 bases of the junction unaccounted for. Note on this clone: Its antigen remains undetermined. No much larger clone exists at a distance of one base, and base qualities are not known.

One collaborating source in Seattle enrolled patients while the patients were actively infected and followed the patients over time throughout the course of disease. The collaborating institutions used their own protocols to collect whole blood in K2EDTA tubes. For TCRbeta analysis, collaborators shipped samples in one of three forms: frozen whole blood, isolated PBMCs, or DNA extracted from either of those sample types. Study-level results and caveats: Clinical and demographic metadata were provided uncurated, with the amount varying by source and participant.

TCRbeta CDR3 regions were amplified from genomic DNA using the immunoSEQ Assay, a bias-controlled multiplex PCR. The published analysis was carried out like this. Nucleated cell counts per sample were estimated from amplification of reference gene primers within the assay. To quantify the absolute abundance of each unique TCRbeta CDR3 rearrangement, sequence reads were collapsed and filtered. For each sample, productive Simpson clonality was calculated as the square root of Simpson's diversity index over productive rearrangements. What TCRdb holds here is the immuneACCESS table cut down to in-frame rearrangements. Part of the clones is not present; checked against another copy, under half of the missing clones reflect an unresolved V gene, and the others are unexplained. V, J and clone size were drawn from that table, and D and trimming were deduced from the DNA. Here the sample has about 340,000 clones; 75% to 90% occur a single time. The ten largest clones represent roughly 7.1% of the sample.

The sequenced sample was peripheral blood. The chain is assembled from TRBV18 and TRBJ2-7; a stretch of 10 junction bases matches TRBD1. This sequence was found in a woman aged 55-70 years with COVID-19, enrolled during active disease. The DNA sequence follows: TGTGCCAGCTCGCCGGGACAGGGGACTTCCTACGAGCAGTACTTC. It encodes CASSPGQGTSYEQYF.